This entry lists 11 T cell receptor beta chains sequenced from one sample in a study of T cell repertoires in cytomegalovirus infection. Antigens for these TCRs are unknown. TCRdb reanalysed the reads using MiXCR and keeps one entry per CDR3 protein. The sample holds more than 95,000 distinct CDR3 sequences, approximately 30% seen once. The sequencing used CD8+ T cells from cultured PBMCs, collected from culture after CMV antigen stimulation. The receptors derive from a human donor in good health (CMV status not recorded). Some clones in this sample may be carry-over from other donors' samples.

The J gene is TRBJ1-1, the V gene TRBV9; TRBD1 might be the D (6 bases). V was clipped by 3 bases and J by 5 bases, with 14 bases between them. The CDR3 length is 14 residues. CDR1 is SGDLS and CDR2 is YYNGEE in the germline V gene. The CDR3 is CASSGQEWSTEAFF. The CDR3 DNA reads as TGTGCCAGCAGCGGACAGGAGTGGAGTACTGAAGCTTTCTTT.

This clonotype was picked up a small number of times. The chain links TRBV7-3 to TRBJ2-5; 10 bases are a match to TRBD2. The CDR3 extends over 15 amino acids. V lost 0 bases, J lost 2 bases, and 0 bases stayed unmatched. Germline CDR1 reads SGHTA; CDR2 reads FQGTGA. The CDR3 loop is CASSLTSGGQETQYF. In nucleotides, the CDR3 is TGTGCCAGCAGCTTAACTAGCGGGGGGCAAGAGACCCAGTACTTC.

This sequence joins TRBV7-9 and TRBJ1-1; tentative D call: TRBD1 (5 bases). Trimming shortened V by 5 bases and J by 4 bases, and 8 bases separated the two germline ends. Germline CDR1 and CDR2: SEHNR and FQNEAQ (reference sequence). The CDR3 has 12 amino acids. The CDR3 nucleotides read TGTGCCAGCAGCATGGGGGGCACTGAAGCTTTCTTT. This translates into CASSMGGTEAFF.

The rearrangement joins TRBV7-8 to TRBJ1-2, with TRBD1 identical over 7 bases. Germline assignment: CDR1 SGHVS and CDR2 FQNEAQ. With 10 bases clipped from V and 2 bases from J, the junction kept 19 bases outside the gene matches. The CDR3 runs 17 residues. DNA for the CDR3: TGTGCCACCCTGGGACCGGATACAGGGGAATTAAACTATGGCTACACCTTC. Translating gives CATLGPDTGELNYGYTF.

CDR3 region: CASSQDGPGGRNTEAFF. CDR3 nucleotide sequence: TGCGCCAGCAGCCAAGATGGGCCAGGGGGTCGGAACACTGAAGCTTTCTTT. V is TRBV4-3 and J is TRBJ1-1; 7 bases line up with TRBD1. The V gene's germline CDR1 is LGHNA and CDR2 YSLEER. This CDR3 is 17 amino acids long. The trim removed 0 bases at V and 1 base at J, leaving 8 bases unmatched.

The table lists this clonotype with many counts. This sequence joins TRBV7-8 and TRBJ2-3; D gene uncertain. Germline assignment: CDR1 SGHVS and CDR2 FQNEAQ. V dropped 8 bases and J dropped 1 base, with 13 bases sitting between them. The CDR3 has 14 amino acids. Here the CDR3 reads CASADLSGTDTQYF. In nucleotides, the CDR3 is TGTGCCAGCGCCGATCTAAGTGGCACAGATACGCAGTATTTT.

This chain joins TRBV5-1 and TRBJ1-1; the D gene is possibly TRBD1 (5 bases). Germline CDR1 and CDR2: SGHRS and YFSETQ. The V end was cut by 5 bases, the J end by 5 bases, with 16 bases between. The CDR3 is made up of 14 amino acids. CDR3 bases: TGCGCCAGCAGACCTCAGGGCTCGGGTACTGAAGCTTTCTTT. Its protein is CASRPQGSGTEAFF. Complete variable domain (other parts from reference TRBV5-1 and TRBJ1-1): KAGVTQTPRYLIKTRGQQVTLSCSPISGHRSVSWYQQTPGQGLQFLFEYFSETQRNKGNFPGRFSGRQFSNSRSEMNVSTLELGDSALYLCASRPQGSGTEAFFGQGTRLTVV.

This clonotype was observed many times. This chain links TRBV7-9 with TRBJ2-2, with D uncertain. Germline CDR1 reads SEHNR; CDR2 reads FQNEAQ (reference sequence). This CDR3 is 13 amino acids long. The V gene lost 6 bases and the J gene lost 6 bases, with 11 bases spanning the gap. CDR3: CASSHGTPGELFF. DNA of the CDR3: TGTGCCAGCAGTCACGGTACACCCGGGGAGCTGTTTTTT.

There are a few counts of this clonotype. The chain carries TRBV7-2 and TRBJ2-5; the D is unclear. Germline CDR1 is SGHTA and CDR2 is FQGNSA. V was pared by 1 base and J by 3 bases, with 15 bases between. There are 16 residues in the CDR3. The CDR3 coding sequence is TGTGCCAGCAGCTTAGGAGTCAGATTTGCGAAAGAGACCCAGTACTTC. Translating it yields CASSLGVRFAKETQYF.

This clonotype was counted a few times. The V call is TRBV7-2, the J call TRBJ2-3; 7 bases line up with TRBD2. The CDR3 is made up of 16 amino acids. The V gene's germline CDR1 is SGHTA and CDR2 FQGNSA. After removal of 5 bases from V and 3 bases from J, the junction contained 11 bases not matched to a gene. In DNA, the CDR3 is TGTGCCAGCAGCCCTAGTTTGGCTAGCGGAACAGATACGCAGTATTTT. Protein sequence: CASSPSLASGTDTQYF. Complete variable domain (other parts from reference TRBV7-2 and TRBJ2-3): GAGVSQSPSNKVTEKGKDVELRCDPISGHTALYWYRQSLGQGLEFLIYFQGNSAPDKSGLPSDRFSAERTGGSVSTLTIQRTQQEDSAVYLCASSPSLASGTDTQYFGPGTRLTVL.

The CDR3, as DNA: TGTGCCAGCAGTTCTGTAGCGGGGGGGCCTCCAGATACGCAGTATTTT. This codes for CASSSVAGGPPDTQYF. The genes are TRBV12-3 or TRBV12-4 and TRBJ2-3; 11 nucleotides align to TRBD2. The trim removed 4 bases at V and 4 bases at J, leaving 7 bases unmatched. The CDR3 is 16 amino acids.